One and the same sample provided the 13 T cell receptor beta chains below, sequenced in a study of blood T cell repertoires in COVID-19. Data came from immunoSEQ multiplex PCR; TCRdb stores just in-frame clones and leaves some out. The table shows around 210,000 clones, with around 85% occurring only once. Sequencing input: peripheral blood. Receptors were obtained from a man aged 60 to 69 with COVID-19, enrolled during active disease.

The chain links TRBV7-2 to TRBJ2-1, with D maybe TRBD2 (6 bases). CDR1 and CDR2 from the germline V gene are SGHTA and FQGNSA. There are 15 residues in the CDR3. The V and J ends lost 1 base and 2 bases respectively, with 9 bases between them. CDR3 region: CASSLVGGTYNEQFF. In DNA, the CDR3 is TGTGCCAGCAGCTTAGTGGGGGGAACCTACAATGAGCAGTTCTTC.

This sequence joins TRBV5-1 and TRBJ2-1, with TRBD2 matching over 13 bases. The CDR3 is 19 amino acids. Germline values: CDR1 SGHRS, CDR2 YFSETQ. The junction had 14 bases not matched to a gene; V was cut back by 1 base and J by 7 bases. This CDR3 is CASSLWAGTSGIGTNEQFF. CDR3 sequence (DNA): TGCGCCAGCAGCTTGTGGGCTGGGACTAGCGGGATAGGTACGAATGAGCAGTTCTTC.

V is TRBV6-5 and J is TRBJ1-6; possible D gene TRBD1, 5 bases. Germline V gene data show CDR1 as MNHEY and CDR2 as SVGAGI. The CDR3 spans 16 residues. V was pared by 2 bases and J by 6 bases, with 14 bases between. CDR3 sequence: CASSYLTTATNSPLHF. The CDR3 coding sequence is TGTGCCAGCAGTTACCTAACGACAGCGACTAATTCACCCCTCCACTTT.

J is TRBJ1-5 and V is TRBV7-8; 8 bases are shared with TRBD1. CDR1 SGHVS and CDR2 FQNEAQ come from the germline V gene. The CDR3 is 15 residues long. V shed 5 bases and J 4 bases; nucleotides not matched to a gene: 7. Here the CDR3 reads CASSTRTGFNQPQHF. In DNA, the CDR3 is TGTGCCAGCAGCACCAGGACAGGGTTTAATCAGCCCCAGCATTTT.

This clone has a single count. The genes are TRBV12-3 or TRBV12-4 and TRBJ1-1, with D maybe TRBD1 (6 bases). CDR3 size: 13 residues. The ends were cut back, 5 bases at V and 7 bases at J, with 14 bases in the middle. CDR3 in amino acids: CASSKEGVGEAFF. In nucleotides, the CDR3 is TGTGCCAGCAGTAAAGAGGGGGTTGGTGAAGCTTTCTTT.

The V gene is TRBV15, the J gene TRBJ2-7, with 7 bases matching TRBD2. The CDR3 is 17 residues long. The germline V gene encodes CDR1 LNHNV and CDR2 YYDKDF (reference sequence). With 0 bases clipped from V and 5 bases from J, the junction kept 13 bases outside the gene matches. As DNA, the CDR3 is TGTGCCACCAGCAGAGATCCTCCGGGCGGGGCGGGAGACGAGCAGTACTTC. Its translation is CATSRDPPGGAGDEQYF.

Comments on this clone: Other DNA sequences of this sample code for an identical CDR3. This sequence joins TRBV30 and TRBJ1-2, with TRBD1 matching 10 bases. Germline V CDR1 and CDR2: GTSNPN, SVGIG (reference sequence). This CDR3 region has 12 residues. V lost 4 bases, J lost 8 bases, and 4 bases stayed unmatched. CDR3 protein: CAWTGTGVGYTF. The CDR3 coding sequence is TGTGCCTGGACCGGGACAGGGGTCGGCTACACCTTC.

This chain uses TRBV5-6 with TRBJ2-7, with a weak D call TRBD2 (5 bases). Germline loops: CDR1 SGHDT, CDR2 YYEEEE. V lost 1 base to trimming and J lost 3 bases, with 8 bases between them. The CDR3 contains 13 residues. The CDR3 DNA is TGTGCCAGCAGCTTGAATCGGGACTACGAGCAGTACTTC. As protein: CASSLNRDYEQYF.

This sequence joins TRBV24-1 and TRBJ1-1; 9 nucleotides align to TRBD1. This CDR3 is 13 amino acids long. J lost 1 base, V lost 10 bases, and 3 bases had no gene match. CDR1 and CDR2 (germline): KGHDR, SFDVKD. The CDR3 here is CATKQGANTEAFF. The DNA for the CDR3 is TGTGCCACGAAACAGGGGGCGAACACTGAAGCTTTCTTT.

This sequence joins TRBV19 and TRBJ2-7; possible D gene TRBD1, 7 bases. The CDR3 is 14 residues long. The germline V gene has CDR1 LNHDA and CDR2 SQIVND (reference sequence). V shed 5 bases and J shed 4 bases, with 15 bases lying between them. CDR3 loop: CASSAGGTIYEQYF. The DNA of the CDR3 is TGTGCCAGTAGTGCAGGGGGGACAATTTACGAGCAGTACTTC.

The chain has TRBV9 and TRBJ2-1, with 12 positions matching TRBD1. V lost 5 bases and J lost 9; bases outside the gene matches: 6. The CDR3 has 14 residues. Germline V CDR1 and CDR2: SGDLS, YYNGEE. The CDR3 here is CASSPGQGAREQFF. In DNA, the CDR3 is TGTGCCAGCAGTCCGGGACAGGGGGCTCGTGAGCAGTTCTTC.

V gene TRBV2 combines with J gene TRBJ2-1; TRBD2 matches 11 bases. V was pared by 6 bases and J by 7 bases, with 5 bases of the junction left unmatched. Germline CDR1 SNHLY, CDR2 FYNNEI. The CDR3 sequence is 14 residues long. The CDR3 reads CASSRLAGMNEQFF. As DNA, the CDR3 is TGTGCCAGCAGCCGACTAGCGGGAATGAATGAGCAGTTCTTC.

The chain couples TRBV7-3 to TRBJ2-2; D call uncertain. Germline assignment: CDR1 SGHTA and CDR2 FQGTGA. The V end lost 1 base, the J end lost 5 bases, and 5 bases lay between the germline ends. This CDR3 has 13 amino acids. DNA of the CDR3: TGTGCCAGCAGCTTAAGCGCGACCGGGGAGCTGTTTTTT. Protein: CASSLSATGELFF.